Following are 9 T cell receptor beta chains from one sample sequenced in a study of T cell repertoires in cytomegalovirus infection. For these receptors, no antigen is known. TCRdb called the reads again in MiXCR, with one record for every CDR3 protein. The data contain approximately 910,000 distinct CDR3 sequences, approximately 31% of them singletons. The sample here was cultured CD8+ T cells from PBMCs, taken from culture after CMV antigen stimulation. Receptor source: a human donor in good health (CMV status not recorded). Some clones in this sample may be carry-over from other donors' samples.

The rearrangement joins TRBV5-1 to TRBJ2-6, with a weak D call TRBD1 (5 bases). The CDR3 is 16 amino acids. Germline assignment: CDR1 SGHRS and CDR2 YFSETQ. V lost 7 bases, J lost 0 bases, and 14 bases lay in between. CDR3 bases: TGCGCCAGCGGAGTAACAGGTTTCTCTGGGGCCAACGTCCTGACTTTC. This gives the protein CASGVTGFSGANVLTF.

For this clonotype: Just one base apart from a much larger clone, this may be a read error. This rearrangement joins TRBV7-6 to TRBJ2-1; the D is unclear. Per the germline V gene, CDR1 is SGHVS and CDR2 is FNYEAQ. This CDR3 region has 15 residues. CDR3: CVSSRTTGSYNEQFF. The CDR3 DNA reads TGTGTTAGCAGCCGTACTACTGGCTCCTACAATGAGCAGTTCTTC.

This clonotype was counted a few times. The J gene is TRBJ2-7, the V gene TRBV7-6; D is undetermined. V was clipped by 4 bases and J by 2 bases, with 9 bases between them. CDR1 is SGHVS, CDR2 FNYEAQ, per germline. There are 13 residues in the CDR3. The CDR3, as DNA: TGTGCCAGCAGCTACCCCGGAGCCTACGAGCAGTACTTC. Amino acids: CASSYPGAYEQYF.

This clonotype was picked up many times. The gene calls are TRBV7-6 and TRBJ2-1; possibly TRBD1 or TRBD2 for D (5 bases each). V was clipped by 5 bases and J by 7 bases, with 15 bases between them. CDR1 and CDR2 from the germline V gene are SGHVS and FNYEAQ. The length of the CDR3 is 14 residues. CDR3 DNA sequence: TGTGCCAGCAGCACCTGGGACGTCAGGAATGAGCAGTTCTTC. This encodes CASSTWDVRNEQFF.

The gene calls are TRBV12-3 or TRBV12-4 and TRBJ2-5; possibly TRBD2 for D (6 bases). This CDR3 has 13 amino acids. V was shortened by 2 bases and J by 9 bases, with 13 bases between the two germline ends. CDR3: CASSLSSDKAQYF. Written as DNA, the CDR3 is TGTGCCAGCAGTTTATCTAGCGACAAGGCCCAGTACTTC.

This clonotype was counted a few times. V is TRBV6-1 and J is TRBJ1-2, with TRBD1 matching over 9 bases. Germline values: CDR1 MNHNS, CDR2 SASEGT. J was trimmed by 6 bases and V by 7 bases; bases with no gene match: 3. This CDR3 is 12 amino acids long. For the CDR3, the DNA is TGTGCCAGCACTACAGGGGGCAATGGCTACACCTTC. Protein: CASTTGGNGYTF.

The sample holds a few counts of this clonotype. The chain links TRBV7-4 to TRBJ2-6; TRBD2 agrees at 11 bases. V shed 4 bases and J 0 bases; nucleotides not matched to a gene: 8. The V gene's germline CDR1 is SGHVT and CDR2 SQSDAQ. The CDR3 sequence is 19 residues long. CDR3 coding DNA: TGTGCCAGCAGCTCCCCCGTAGCGGGGGGGAGCTCTGGGGCCAACGTCCTGACTTTC. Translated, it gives CASSSPVAGGSSGANVLTF.

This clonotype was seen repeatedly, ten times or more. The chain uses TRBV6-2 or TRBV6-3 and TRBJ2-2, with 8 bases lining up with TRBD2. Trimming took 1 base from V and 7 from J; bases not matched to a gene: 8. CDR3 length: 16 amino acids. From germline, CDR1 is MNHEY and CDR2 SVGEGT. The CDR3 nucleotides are TGTGCCAGCAGTTACTTCCCCGGGACTAGGGGCGGGGAGCTGTTTTTT. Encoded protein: CASSYFPGTRGGELFF.

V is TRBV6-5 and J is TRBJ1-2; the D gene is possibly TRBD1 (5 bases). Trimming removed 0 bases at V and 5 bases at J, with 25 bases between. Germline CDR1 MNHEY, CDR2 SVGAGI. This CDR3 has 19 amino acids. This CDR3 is CASSYSKAGLYRTFYGYTF. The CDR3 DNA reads TGTGCCAGCAGTTACTCGAAGGCGGGACTCTACAGGACCTTTTATGGCTACACCTTC.